These 20 T cell receptor beta chains share one sample of origin, sequenced in a study of cytomegalovirus exposure and HLA in healthy donors. Generated by immunoSEQ multiplex PCR, the TCRdb table keeps only in-frame clones and is missing some. The table lists approximately 170,000 clones, 80% to 85% of them singletons. Sequenced material: PBMCs. The receptors derive from a man aged 25-45 years in good health and CMV-seropositive.

The V gene is TRBV5-1, the J gene TRBJ2-5; 10 positions agree with TRBD1. Germline lookup yields CDR1 SGHRS and CDR2 YFSETQ. V gave up 9 bases and J gave up 4 bases; unmatched junction bases: 12. The CDR3 extends over 15 amino acids. CDR3 in DNA: TGCGCCACCCGTCGAGGGACAGGGGCCGGAGAGACCCAGTACTTC. As protein: CATRRGTGAGETQYF.

The sample holds a few counts of this clone. The chain employs TRBV2 and TRBJ2-7; D is perhaps TRBD2 (5 bases). The germline gives CDR1 SNHLY, CDR2 FYNNEI. The CDR3 contains 14 residues. Trimming removed 4 bases from V and 6 bases from J, with 16 bases in between. The CDR3 sequence: CASSVDVGVAEQYF. CDR3 in DNA: TGTGCCAGCAGTGTTGATGTGGGAGTGGCCGAGCAGTACTTC.

The rearrangement links TRBV27 to TRBJ2-1; 7 bases are shared with TRBD2. The ends lost 2 bases at V and 8 bases at J; junction bases unmatched: 0. The length of the CDR3 is 12 residues. Per the germline V gene, CDR1 is MNHEY and CDR2 is SMNVEV (reference sequence). In DNA, the CDR3 is TGTGCCAGCAGTTTAGGGAGGGATGAGCAGTTCTTC. Translating it yields CASSLGRDEQFF.

The gene calls are TRBV6-5 and TRBJ1-2; TRBD1 aligns across 9 bases. The CDR3 is made up of 15 amino acids. Germline CDR1 reads MNHEY; CDR2 reads SVGAGI. V dropped 2 bases and J dropped 4; count of bases not matched to a gene: 5. CDR3: CASSYGGQGAYGYTF. CDR3 coding DNA: TGTGCCAGCAGTTACGGGGGACAGGGCGCCTATGGCTACACCTTC.

The chain links TRBV19 to TRBJ1-5, with D uncertain. The CDR3 spans 13 residues. Trimming took off 2 bases at V and 9 bases at J, with 11 bases between the two ends. Germline V gene lookup returns CDR1 LNHDA and CDR2 SQIVND (reference sequence). The CDR3 is CASSIRGSGPQHF. CDR3 sequence (DNA): TGTGCCAGTAGTATAAGAGGGTCAGGGCCCCAGCATTTT. Supplemented by reference TRBV19 and TRBJ1-5, the full variable domain reads DGGITQSPKYLFRKEGQNVTLSCEQNLNHDAMYWYRQDPGQGLRLIYYSQIVNDFQKGDIAEGYSVSREKKESFPLTVTSAQKNPTAFYLCASSIRGSGPQHFGDGTRLSIL.

The chain is built from TRBV4-3 and TRBJ2-3, with TRBD2 matching over 13 bases. Trimming at V came to 4 bases and at J to 6 bases, leaving 4 bases not matched to a gene. The CDR3 contains 15 residues. CDR1 and CDR2 from the germline V gene are LGHNA and YSLEER. CDR3 coding DNA: TGCGCCAGCAGCCTTACTAGCGGGGGGGCGGATACGCAGTATTTT. This codes for CASSLTSGGADTQYF.

This rearrangement joins TRBV5-5 to TRBJ2-5; TRBD2 agrees at 9 bases. CDR1 is SGHKS and CDR2 is YYEKEE in the germline V gene (reference sequence). This CDR3 has 13 residues. With 5 bases clipped from V and 5 bases from J, the junction kept 4 bases outside the gene matches. CDR3 residues: CASSYSGSETQYF. Here the CDR3 DNA reads TGTGCCAGCAGTTATAGCGGGAGTGAGACCCAGTACTTC.

The CDR3 region is CASSSRRVNKNIQYF. Written as DNA, the CDR3 is TGTGCCAGCAGCTCTCGCAGGGTGAACAAAAACATTCAGTACTTC. This chain links TRBV7-8 with TRBJ2-4; D is perhaps TRBD1 (5 bases). The CDR3 is made up of 15 amino acids. CDR1 SGHVS and CDR2 FQNEAQ come from the germline V gene. Trimming cost V 4 bases and J 3 bases, with 13 bases left between them.

The chain recombines TRBV29-1 with TRBJ2-4; TRBD1 might be the D (6 bases). Germline loops: CDR1 SQVTM, CDR2 ANQGSEA. V dropped 6 bases and J dropped 10 bases, with 19 bases sitting between them. CDR3 length equals 13 residues. The DNA for the CDR3 is TGCAGCGTCCAACCGTTAGGGGACAATATTCAGTACTTC. Translating it yields CSVQPLGDNIQYF.

The chain recombines TRBV28 with TRBJ1-4; perhaps TRBD1 as D (6 bases). The ends were cut back, 5 bases at V and 5 bases at J, with 12 bases in the middle. The CDR3 spans 14 residues. CDR1 and CDR2 from the germline V gene are MDHEN and SYDVKM. CDR3 sequence reads: CASSVGGANEKLFF. The DNA for the CDR3 is TGTGCCAGCAGTGTTGGGGGGGCGAATGAAAAACTGTTTTTT.

The chain recombines TRBV4-1 with TRBJ2-5; TRBD2 aligns across 11 bases. Germline trimming cut 3 bases from V and 5 bases from J; bases unmatched to any gene: 5. Germline V gene sequence: CDR1 MGHRA, CDR2 YSYEKL. This CDR3 contains 15 residues. The CDR3 bases are TGCGCCAGCAGCCACTTAGCGGGGGGGCCGGAGACCCAGTACTTC. Amino acids: CASSHLAGGPETQYF.

The V gene is TRBV29-1, the J gene TRBJ2-7; no definite D call. Germline V gene sequence: CDR1 SQVTM, CDR2 ANQGSEA. With 1 base removed from V and 6 bases from J, the gap between germline ends came to 19 bases. This CDR3 is 15 amino acids long. Here the CDR3 reads CSVEVAKARLSEQYF. In DNA, the CDR3 is TGCAGCGTTGAAGTTGCGAAGGCCCGACTTAGCGAGCAGTACTTC.

This sequence joins TRBV7-3 and TRBJ2-3; no definite D call. The CDR3 loop spans 15 amino acids. Looked up from germline, CDR1 is SGHTA and CDR2 is FQGTGA. Trimming left V 1 base short and J 4 bases short, with 12 bases between. CDR3 in amino acids: CASSLSGGWADTQYF. CDR3 in DNA: TGTGCCAGCAGCTTAAGCGGCGGATGGGCAGATACGCAGTATTTT.

This clone appeared a few times. The chain is built from TRBV29-1 and TRBJ1-2, with 7 bases fitting TRBD1. With 7 bases clipped from V and 7 bases from J, the junction kept 6 bases outside the gene matches. Looked up from germline, CDR1 is SQVTM and CDR2 is ANQGSEA. This CDR3 contains 11 residues. CDR3 nucleotides: TGCAGCGGACAGGGAGGCGGTGGCTACACCTTC. Its translation is CSGQGGGGYTF. Drawing the rest from reference TRBV29-1 and TRBJ1-2, the complete variable domain is SAVISQKPSRDICQRGTSLTIQCQVDSQVTMMFWYRQQPGQSLTLIATANQGSEATYESGFVIDKFPISRPNLTFSTLTVSNMSPEDSSIYLCSGQGGGGYTFGSGTRLTVV.

The chain recombines TRBV11-3 with TRBJ2-7; maybe TRBD2 (5 bases). The CDR3 covers 15 residues. V lost 5 bases to trimming and J lost 7 bases, with 21 bases between them. Germline loops: CDR1 SGHNT, CDR2 YENEEA. The CDR3, as DNA: TGTGCCAGCAGCCTTGAATTTAGGACCTGGGAGGAGCAGTACTTC. Its translation: CASSLEFRTWEEQYF. Drawing the rest from reference TRBV11-3 and TRBJ2-7, the complete variable domain is EAGVVQSPRYKIIEKKQPVAFWCNPISGHNTLYWYLQNLGQGPELLIRYENEEAVDDSQLPKDRFSAERLKGVDSTLKIQPAELGDSAVYLCASSLEFRTWEEQYFGPGTRLTVT.

The J gene is TRBJ2-7, the V gene TRBV5-1; D possibly corresponds to TRBD2 (5 bases). Per germline, CDR1 SGHRS and CDR2 YFSETQ. This CDR3 is 14 amino acids long. V lost 2 bases and J lost 3, with 12 bases in between. CDR3 in amino acids: CASSLSGSNYEQYF. The DNA for the CDR3 is TGCGCCAGCAGCTTAAGCGGCAGCAACTACGAGCAGTACTTC.

This rearrangement joins TRBV28 to TRBJ1-4; 9 positions agree with TRBD1. The CDR3 covers 16 residues. Germline CDR1 MDHEN, CDR2 SYDVKM. V trimming: 3 bases; J trimming: 8 bases; junction bases outside the gene matches: 10. CDR3 DNA: TGTGCCAGCAGTTTCCTGAACAGGGGGCGCTTGGAAAAACTGTTTTTT. Its translation is CASSFLNRGRLEKLFF.

The chain employs TRBV18 and TRBJ2-3, with D possibly being TRBD1 (6 bases). CDR3 length: 16 amino acids. Trimming stripped 2 bases from V and 3 bases from J, with 15 bases between. CDR1 is KGHSH and CDR2 is LQKENI in the germline V gene. The CDR3 nucleotides are TGTGCCAGCTCACCAACCGGACAGAGGGGAACAGATACGCAGTATTTT. This codes for CASSPTGQRGTDTQYF.

The rearrangement uses TRBV11-2 and TRBJ2-7, with D unresolved. The CDR3 has 12 residues. The ends were cut back, 3 bases at V and 5 bases at J, with 8 bases in the middle. CDR1 SGHAT and CDR2 FQNNGV come from the germline V gene. CDR3 DNA sequence: TGTGCCAGCAGCTTTTCAGGAAACGAGCAGTACTTC. It yields the protein CASSFSGNEQYF.

The J gene is TRBJ1-2, the V gene TRBV28, with TRBD1 matching 7 bases. The CDR3 is 16 residues long. V was pared by 3 bases and J by 4 bases, with 11 bases of the junction left unmatched. Germline V gene lookup returns CDR1 MDHEN and CDR2 SYDVKM. CDR3 region: CASSLPQTGLGYGYTF. The CDR3 bases are TGTGCCAGCAGTTTGCCCCAGACAGGGCTCGGCTATGGCTACACCTTC.